The next 4 T cell receptor beta chains were all read from a single sample in a study of shared clonotypes between healthy human individuals. Data came from immunoSEQ multiplex PCR; TCRdb stores just in-frame clones and leaves some out. This sample yields some 900,000 clones, of which around 80% are seen a single time; 1.5% belongs to the top ten. The source material was memory CD4+ T cells sorted from blood. As to subset: CD45RA-negative fraction. The receptors stem from a man aged 18 to 30 in good health.

The chain combines TRBV7-2 with TRBJ2-7; possibly TRBD1 or TRBD2 for D (5 bases each). The V end lost 7 bases, the J end lost 3 bases, and 16 bases lay between the germline ends. This CDR3 has 14 residues. CDR1 and CDR2 (germline): SGHTA, FQGNSA. CDR3 in amino acids: CASTGWDPRYEQYF. In DNA form, the CDR3 reads TGTGCCAGCACCGGTTGGGACCCACGCTACGAGCAGTACTTC.

The rearrangement joins TRBV5-5 to TRBJ2-2, with D maybe TRBD1 (5 bases). This CDR3 contains 15 residues. Trimming took off 1 base at V and 2 bases at J, with 9 bases between the two ends. Germline V gene sequence: CDR1 SGHKS, CDR2 YYEKEE (reference sequence). The DNA for the CDR3 is TGTGCCAGCAGCTTGAGGGGTCCTAACACCGGGGAGCTGTTTTTT. Translated: CASSLRGPNTGELFF.

J is TRBJ2-2 and V is TRBV7-8, with TRBD1 identical over 7 bases. Per the germline V gene, CDR1 is SGHVS and CDR2 is FQNEAQ. The CDR3 is made up of 15 amino acids. The V gene end was trimmed by 5 bases and the J gene end by 3 bases; junction bases not matched to a gene: 6. In DNA form, the CDR3 reads TGTGCCAGCAGCCCATCACAGGGGCACACCGGGGAGCTGTTTTTT. This translates into CASSPSQGHTGELFF.

This clone was recorded a few times. Other DNA variants within this sample encode the same CDR3. This sequence joins TRBV2 and TRBJ2-7; D is unresolved. Germline V gene data show CDR1 as SNHLY and CDR2 as FYNNEI. Trimming removed 0 bases from V and 4 bases from J, with 4 bases in between. The CDR3 has 12 amino acids. The CDR3, as DNA: TGTGCCAGCAGTGAAGCAGGGTACGAGCAGTACTTC. Translated, it gives CASSEAGYEQYF. The whole variable domain, remainder taken from reference TRBV2 and TRBJ2-7, is EPEVTQTPSHQVTQMGQEVILRCVPISNHLYFYWYRQILGQKVEFLVSFYNNEISEKSEIFDDQFSVERPDGSNFTLKIRSTKLEDSAMYFCASSEAGYEQYFGPGTRLTVT.